A single sample gave rise to the 29 T cell receptor beta chains below, sequenced in a study of regulatory T cells in long-lasting Graves disease. The time point here: newly diagnosed GD, antithyroid drugs for less than 3 months. Generation of the TCR library employed RNA extracted from PBMCs. Construction of the TCR beta libraries employed iRepertoire HTBI primers in conjunction with Arm-PCR of CDR3 regions. TCRdb reanalysed the multiplex PCR reads using MiXCR and keeps one entry per CDR3 protein. The data show a few hundred thousand distinct CDR3 sequences, around 15% seen once. This same sample was also part of a study on T cells in Graves' hyperthyroidism and ophthalmopathy.

This specimen consisted of peripheral blood mononuclear cells (PBMCs), obtained at new diagnosis, from a patient treated with antithyroid drugs. These receptors came from a middle-aged man with Graves disease.

This clonotype came up a few times. The CDR3 nucleotides are TGTGCCAGCAGAACATTCCCAGGGGTAGATACGCAGTATTTT. Protein: CASRTFPGVDTQYF. This chain connects TRBV7-2 to TRBJ2-3, with D possibly TRBD1 on 6 matching bases. CDR1 and CDR2 (germline): SGHTA, FQGNSA. V was pared by 6 bases and J by 5 bases, with 15 bases between. This CDR3 region has 14 residues.

The CDR3 nucleotides are TGTGCCAGCAGCAATCGAGCGGGGGGGAGCTCCTACGAGCAGTACTTC. Protein: CASSNRAGGSSYEQYF. This chain connects TRBV7-2 to TRBJ2-7; TRBD2 agrees at 10 bases. Per the germline V gene, CDR1 is SGHTA and CDR2 is FQGNSA. This CDR3 contains 16 residues. V trimming: 5 bases; J trimming: 0 bases; junction bases outside the gene matches: 7.

This clonotype was seen at least ten times. V and J are TRBV30 and TRBJ1-1; a weak D match, TRBD1 (5 bases). Germline CDR1 is GTSNPN and CDR2 is SVGIG (reference sequence). The CDR3 contains 13 residues. V lost 3 bases and J lost 2, with 10 bases in between. CDR3 sequence: CAWRWGVNTEAFF. The CDR3, as DNA: TGTGCCTGGAGGTGGGGGGTAAACACTGAAGCTTTCTTT.

This clonotype was detected many times. The chain has TRBV28 and TRBJ2-3; 7 positions match TRBD2. The V gene end was trimmed by 3 bases and the J gene end by 0 bases; junction bases not matched to a gene: 6. The CDR3 has 16 amino acids. CDR1 and CDR2 (germline): MDHEN, SYDVKM. CDR3 loop: CASSFWDYASTDTQYF. The CDR3 nucleotides are TGTGCCAGCAGTTTCTGGGACTACGCTAGCACAGATACGCAGTATTTT.

This clonotype has at least ten counts. CDR3 nucleotide sequence: TGTGCCAGCACATACAGCGCGAACACCGGGGAGCTGTTTTTT. It codes for CASTYSANTGELFF. This sequence joins TRBV28 and TRBJ2-2; the D is unclear. CDR3 length: 14 amino acids. The germline V gene encodes CDR1 MDHEN and CDR2 SYDVKM. The V end lost 7 bases, the J end lost 0 bases, and 9 bases lay between the germline ends.

Many counts were recorded for this clonotype. This chain joins TRBV4-3 and TRBJ2-3; no firm D call. Trimming took 5 bases from V and 3 from J, leaving 15 bases between them. The length of the CDR3 is 15 residues. CDR1 is LGHNA and CDR2 is YSLEER in the germline V gene. CDR3 amino acids: CASSGFWVGTDTQYF. CDR3 coding DNA: TGCGCCAGCAGCGGGTTTTGGGTGGGAACAGATACGCAGTATTTT.

The chain recombines TRBV11-2 with TRBJ2-7, with D uncertain. With 2 bases removed from V and 0 bases from J, the gap between germline ends came to 5 bases. The CDR3 has 13 residues. CDR1 SGHAT and CDR2 FQNNGV come from the germline V gene. As DNA, the CDR3 is TGTGCCAGCAGCTTAATTCTCTCCTACGAGCAGTACTTC. Its translation: CASSLILSYEQYF. Drawing the rest from reference TRBV11-2 and TRBJ2-7, the complete variable domain is EAGVAQSPRYKIIEKRQSVAFWCNPISGHATLYWYQQILGQGPKLLIQFQNNGVVDDSQLPKDRFSAERLKGVDSTLKIQPAKLEDSAVYLCASSLILSYEQYFGPGTRLTVT.

This clonotype was recorded only once. Since a far larger clone is one base different, this is likely a read error. The V call is TRBV12-3 or TRBV12-4, the J call TRBJ2-7; 10 bases match TRBD2. CDR3 length: 15 residues. Trimming took 6 bases from V and 7 from J; bases not matched to a gene: 12. The CDR3 region is CASRPLAGRYNEQYF. The CDR3 DNA sequence: TGTGCCAGCAGACCACTAGCGGGGAGGTACAATGAGCAGTACTTC.

This clonotype showed up many times. The CDR3 nucleotides read TGTGCCACCAGTGATCGCACGGCGGTAACATACAATGAGCAGTTCTTC. Translated: CATSDRTAVTYNEQFF. The chain joins TRBV24-1 to TRBJ2-1, with unresolved D. The CDR3 contains 16 residues. Germline V gene sequence: CDR1 KGHDR, CDR2 SFDVKD. V gave up 3 bases and J gave up 4 bases, with 15 bases separating them.

At least ten counts were recorded for this clonotype. The chain has TRBV27 and TRBJ2-3; perhaps TRBD1 as D (5 bases). Trimming took 1 base from V and 3 from J, leaving 11 bases between them. CDR3 length: 15 amino acids. Germline V gives CDR1 MNHEY, CDR2 SMNVEV (reference sequence). Written as DNA, the CDR3 is TGTGCCAGCAGTTTATTTTCAGGGTTTACAGATACGCAGTATTTT. This sequence encodes CASSLFSGFTDTQYF.

This clonotype was counted many times. V and J are TRBV7-3 and TRBJ1-2; 8 positions agree with TRBD1. The ends lost 5 bases at V and 8 bases at J; junction bases unmatched: 7. This CDR3 has 13 residues. Germline V gene data show CDR1 as SGHTA and CDR2 as FQGTGA. CDR3 sequence reads: CASSPGRGQGYTF. CDR3 DNA sequence: TGTGCCAGCAGCCCGGGCAGGGGGCAAGGCTACACCTTC.

This clonotype has ten or more counts. V usage is TRBV6-2 or TRBV6-3 and J usage is TRBJ2-7; D uncertain. V lost 4 bases and J 0 bases, leaving 22 bases between the germline ends. This CDR3 has 18 residues. CDR1 is MNHEY and CDR2 is SVGEGT in the germline V gene. The CDR3 DNA reads as TGTGCCAGCAGTTCGTTTGGTCGGCTGTGGAAAAGCTCCTACGAGCAGTACTTC. Amino acid sequence: CASSSFGRLWKSSYEQYF.

The chain joins TRBV6-1 to TRBJ2-1; no clear D gene. The CDR3 covers 13 residues. CDR1 is MNHNS and CDR2 is SASEGT in the germline V gene. V was cut by 2 bases and J by 10 bases, with 12 bases left in between. CDR3 region: CASSETPQIEQFF. Written as DNA, the CDR3 is TGTGCCAGCAGTGAAACGCCCCAAATCGAGCAGTTCTTC.

CDR3 protein: CASSTPGLAYEQYF. The CDR3 DNA reads as TGTGCCAGCAGTACCCCGGGACTGGCCTACGAGCAGTACTTC. V gene TRBV6-1 combines with J gene TRBJ2-7; maybe TRBD2 (6 bases). Trimming removed 5 bases from V and 2 bases from J, with 13 bases in between. Germline values: CDR1 MNHNS, CDR2 SASEGT. There are 14 residues in the CDR3.

This clonotype appeared many times. The V call is TRBV7-8, the J call TRBJ1-1; D unresolved. The ends were cut back, 5 bases at V and 0 bases at J, with 10 bases in the middle. Looked up from germline, CDR1 is SGHVS and CDR2 is FQNEAQ. The CDR3 contains 14 residues. The CDR3 DNA sequence: TGTGCCAGCAGCCCATCCCGGATGAACACTGAAGCTTTCTTT. It translates to CASSPSRMNTEAFF. The whole variable domain, filled in from reference TRBV7-8 and TRBJ1-1, reads GAGVSQSPRYKVAKRGQDVALRCDPISGHVSLFWYQQALGQGPEFLTYFQNEAQLDKSGLPSDRFFAERPEGSVSTLKIQRTQQEDSAVYLCASSPSRMNTEAFFGQGTRLTVV.

This clonotype was counted only a few times. The chain is built from TRBV15 and TRBJ2-5; a possible D gene is TRBD2 (5 bases). Trimming removed 3 bases at V and 5 bases at J, with 10 bases between. From germline, CDR1 is LNHNV and CDR2 YYDKDF (reference sequence). The CDR3 contains 13 residues. CDR3 loop: CATSSGVKETQYF. The CDR3 DNA reads TGTGCCACCAGCAGCGGGGTCAAGGAGACCCAGTACTTC.

The chain combines TRBV3-1 with TRBJ1-1; possible D gene TRBD1, 6 bases. This CDR3 is built from 15 residues. V was clipped by 1 base and J by 5 bases, with 14 bases between them. The germline CDR1 and CDR2 sequences are LGHDT and YNNKEL (reference sequence). CDR3 nucleotides: TGTGCCAGCAGCCAAGGACCGCAGGGGTCTACTGAAGCTTTCTTT. Translation: CASSQGPQGSTEAFF.

This clonotype was counted at least ten times. This rearrangement joins TRBV11-2 to TRBJ2-7, with D uncertain. Per the germline V gene, CDR1 is SGHAT and CDR2 is FQNNGV. V lost 0 bases to trimming and J lost 3 bases, with 12 bases between them. The CDR3 has 15 amino acids. CDR3 loop: CASSLDTGRGYEQYF. The DNA for the CDR3 is TGTGCCAGCAGCTTAGATACCGGCAGAGGCTACGAGCAGTACTTC.

This clonotype occurred many times. This sequence joins TRBV6-1 and TRBJ2-2, with D possibly TRBD1 on 5 matching bases. Trimming removed 1 base from V and 6 bases from J, with 12 bases in between. Germline assignment: CDR1 MNHNS and CDR2 SASEGT. This CDR3 has 15 residues. The CDR3: CASSEVGLGPGELFF. The DNA for the CDR3 is TGTGCCAGCAGTGAAGTAGGCCTGGGGCCCGGGGAGCTGTTTTTT.

This clonotype was observed many times. The genes are TRBV28 and TRBJ2-2; TRBD1 is a possible D gene (5 bases). V was cut by 11 bases and J by 7 bases, with 17 bases left in between. The CDR3 totals 13 residues. Germline V gene sequence: CDR1 MDHEN, CDR2 SYDVKM. CDR3 sequence (DNA): TGTGCCGGGGCCCAAGGGCAGCACGGGGAGCTGTTTTTT. It specifies CAGAQGQHGELFF.

This clonotype was detected many times. The genes are TRBV28 and TRBJ1-1, with D hard to call. V was trimmed by 5 bases and J by 10 bases, leaving 26 bases between them. Germline CDR1 and CDR2: MDHEN and SYDVKM. This CDR3 has 16 amino acids. CDR3: CASSPPGARLREIAFF. CDR3 DNA: TGTGCCAGCAGTCCACCGGGCGCCAGGCTTCGCGAGATAGCTTTCTTT.

The chain is built from TRBV7-2 and TRBJ1-5; possibly TRBD1 for D (5 bases). The CDR3 totals 16 residues. V dropped 1 base and J dropped 5 bases, with 15 bases sitting between them. CDR1 and CDR2 from the germline V gene are SGHTA and FQGNSA. The CDR3 nucleotides read TGTGCCAGCAGCTTAGAGGGCACGCGGGGGGATCAGCCCCAGCATTTT. Encoded protein: CASSLEGTRGDQPQHF. The entire variable domain, with the rest obtained from reference TRBV7-2 and TRBJ1-5, is as follows: GAGVSQSPSNKVTEKGKDVELRCDPISGHTALYWYRQSLGQGLEFLIYFQGNSAPDKSGLPSDRFSAERTGGSVSTLTIQRTQQEDSAVYLCASSLEGTRGDQPQHFGDGTRLSIL.

The chain uses TRBV27 and TRBJ2-3, with 9 bases lining up with TRBD1. Looked up from germline, CDR1 is MNHEY and CDR2 is SMNVEV (reference sequence). This CDR3 has 17 amino acids. J was trimmed by 4 bases and V by 1 base; bases with no gene match: 9. In DNA form, the CDR3 reads TGTGCCAGCAGTTTATATGGACAGGGGCCTCCGTCAGATACGCAGTATTTT. Protein sequence: CASSLYGQGPPSDTQYF.

Ten or more counts support this clonotype. The J gene is TRBJ1-5, the V gene TRBV10-3; tentatively, D is TRBD1 (5 bases). The CDR3 runs 13 residues. From germline, CDR1 is ENHRY and CDR2 SYGVKD. With 7 bases removed from V and 2 bases from J, the gap between germline ends came to 9 bases. The CDR3 DNA is TGTGCCATCACGGGGGGAGGCAATCAGCCCCAGCATTTT. Residues: CAITGGGNQPQHF.

In its sample, this clonotype was seen a few times. The rearrangement joins TRBV5-1 to TRBJ2-7; D is ambiguous. V dropped 0 bases and J dropped 5 bases, with 15 bases sitting between them. The length of the CDR3 is 15 residues. The germline V gene has CDR1 SGHRS and CDR2 YFSETQ. CDR3 DNA sequence: TGCGCCAGCAGCTTGGAGTGGGCCGGGCTCGACGAGCAGTACTTC. Amino acid sequence: CASSLEWAGLDEQYF.

Ten or more counts support this clonotype. The chain carries TRBV2 and TRBJ2-3; 7 bases are shared with TRBD2. V trimming: 8 bases; J trimming: 2 bases; junction bases outside the gene matches: 10. CDR3 length: 15 residues. In germline, CDR1 is SNHLY, CDR2 FYNNEI. CDR3 in DNA: TGTGCCAGCGGAGCGCAGCGGGAATTCACAGATACGCAGTATTTT. Translation gives CASGAQREFTDTQYF.

This clonotype was counted a few times. The V call is TRBV18, the J call TRBJ2-1; the D gene is possibly TRBD2 (5 bases). Germline-derived CDR1 and CDR2 are KGHSH and LQKENI. V lost 4 bases, J lost 7 bases, and 11 bases lay in between. The CDR3 consists of 13 residues. In DNA form, the CDR3 reads TGTGCCAGCTCACTAGCGAATGGGAATGAGCAGTTCTTC. Translated, it gives CASSLANGNEQFF.

This clonotype was seen repeatedly, ten times or more. The chain has TRBV12-3 or TRBV12-4 and TRBJ2-1; D might be TRBD2 (5 bases). The CDR3 length is 15 residues. Trimming pared 7 bases from V and 0 bases from J, leaving 13 bases between. CDR3 coding DNA: TGTGCCAGCACCAAAGCGGAAAGCTCCTACAATGAGCAGTTCTTC. It encodes CASTKAESSYNEQFF.

This clonotype was found a few times. The chain employs TRBV3-1 and TRBJ2-7; TRBD1 might be the D (6 bases). The CDR3 has 15 residues. With 1 base removed from V and 2 bases from J, the gap between germline ends came to 12 bases. CDR1 is LGHDT and CDR2 is YNNKEL in the germline V gene (reference sequence). CDR3 amino acids: CASSQAPGEAYEQYF. CDR3 coding DNA: TGTGCCAGCAGCCAAGCCCCAGGGGAAGCCTACGAGCAGTACTTC.